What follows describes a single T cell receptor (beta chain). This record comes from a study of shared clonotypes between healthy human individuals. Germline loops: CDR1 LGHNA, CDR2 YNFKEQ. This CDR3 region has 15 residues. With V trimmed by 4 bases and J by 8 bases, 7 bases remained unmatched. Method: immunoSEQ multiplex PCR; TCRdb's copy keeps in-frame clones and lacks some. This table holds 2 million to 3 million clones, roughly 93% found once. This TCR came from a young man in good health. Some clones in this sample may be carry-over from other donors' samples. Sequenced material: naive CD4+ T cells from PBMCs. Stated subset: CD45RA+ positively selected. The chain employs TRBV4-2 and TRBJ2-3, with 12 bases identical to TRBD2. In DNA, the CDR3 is TGTGCCAGCAGCCCGCTAGCGGGAGGGCCCATTACGCAGTATTTT. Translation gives CASSPLAGGPITQYF.